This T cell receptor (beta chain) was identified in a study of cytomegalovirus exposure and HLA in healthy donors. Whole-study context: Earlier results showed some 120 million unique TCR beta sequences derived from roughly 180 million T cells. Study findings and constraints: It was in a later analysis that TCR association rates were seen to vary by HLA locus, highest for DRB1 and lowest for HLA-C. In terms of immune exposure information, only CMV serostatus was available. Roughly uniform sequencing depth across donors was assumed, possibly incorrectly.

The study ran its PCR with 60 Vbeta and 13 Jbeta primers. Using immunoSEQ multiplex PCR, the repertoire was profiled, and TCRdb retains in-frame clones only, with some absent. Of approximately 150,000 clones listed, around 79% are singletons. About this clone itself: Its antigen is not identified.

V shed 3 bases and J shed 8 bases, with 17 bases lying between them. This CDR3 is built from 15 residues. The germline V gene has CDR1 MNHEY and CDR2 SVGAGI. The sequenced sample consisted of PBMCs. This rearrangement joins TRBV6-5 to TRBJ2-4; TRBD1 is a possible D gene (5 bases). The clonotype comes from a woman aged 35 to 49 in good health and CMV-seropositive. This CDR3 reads CASSYKGGREDIQYF. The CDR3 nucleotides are TGTGCCAGCAGTTATAAAGGCGGCAGGGAAGACATTCAGTACTTC.